This TCR beta chain was observed in a study of blood T cells in healthy people across ages. A second PCR of 7 to 11 cycles used a sample-barcoded 5' primer and a J-beta primer mix. Each single sample gave us at least 3 million CDR3-containing paired-end reads. Using its own MiXCR run on the 5' RACE reads, TCRdb lists one record per CDR3 protein. The repertoire holds some 800,000 distinct CDR3 sequences, with roughly 25% as singletons. The germline gives CDR1 LGHNA, CDR2 YSLEER. The CDR3 consists of 13 residues. As regards this clonotype: Its cognate antigen is unknown. Relative to the germline gene, one junction end is altered; a read error may explain this.

Study observations and caveats: It was not possible, with unsorted PBMCs, to conclusively compare naive and antigen-experienced cells.

This same sample was also taken into another study, of T cells of mothers and their children.

The sequenced material came from blood. The receptor's source is a boy aged 10-17 years in good health. The chain couples TRBV4-3 to TRBJ2-1; no definite D call. The CDR3 region is CTSSQRTNNEQFF. As DNA, the CDR3 is TGCACCAGCAGCCAGAGAACCAATAATGAGCAGTTCTTC.